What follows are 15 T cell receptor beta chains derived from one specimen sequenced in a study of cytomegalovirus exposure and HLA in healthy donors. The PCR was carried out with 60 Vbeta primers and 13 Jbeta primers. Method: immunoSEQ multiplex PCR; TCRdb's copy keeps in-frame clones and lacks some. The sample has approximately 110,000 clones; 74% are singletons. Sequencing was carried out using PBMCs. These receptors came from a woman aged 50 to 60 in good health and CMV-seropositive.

CDR3 coding DNA: TGCGCCAGCAGCCAATGGGCCTCTTCTAATGAAAAACTGTTTTTT. Translated: CASSQWASSNEKLFF. The gene calls are TRBV4-1 and TRBJ1-4, with unresolved D. CDR1 and CDR2 from the germline V gene are MGHRA and YSYEKL. Trimming stripped 2 bases from V and 3 bases from J, with 10 bases between. The CDR3 runs to 15 residues.

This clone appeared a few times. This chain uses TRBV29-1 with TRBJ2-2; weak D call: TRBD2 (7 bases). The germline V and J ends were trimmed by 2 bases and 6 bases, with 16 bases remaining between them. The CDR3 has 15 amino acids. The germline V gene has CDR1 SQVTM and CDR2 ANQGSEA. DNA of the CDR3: TGCAGCGTTGAATGGGGGGGGGCCGGGTCCGGGGAGCTGTTTTTT. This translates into CSVEWGGAGSGELFF.

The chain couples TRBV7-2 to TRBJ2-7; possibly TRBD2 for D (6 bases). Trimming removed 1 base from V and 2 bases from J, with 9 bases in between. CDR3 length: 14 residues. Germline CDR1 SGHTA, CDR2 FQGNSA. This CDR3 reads CASSLETRTYEQYF. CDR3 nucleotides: TGTGCCAGCAGCTTAGAGACTAGGACCTACGAGCAGTACTTC.

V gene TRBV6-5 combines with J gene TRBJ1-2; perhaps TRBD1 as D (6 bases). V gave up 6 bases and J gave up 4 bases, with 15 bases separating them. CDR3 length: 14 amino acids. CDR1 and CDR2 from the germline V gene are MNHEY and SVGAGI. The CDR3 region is CASSRHLDSYGYTF. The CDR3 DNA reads TGTGCCAGCAGCCGCCACTTGGACAGCTATGGCTACACCTTC.

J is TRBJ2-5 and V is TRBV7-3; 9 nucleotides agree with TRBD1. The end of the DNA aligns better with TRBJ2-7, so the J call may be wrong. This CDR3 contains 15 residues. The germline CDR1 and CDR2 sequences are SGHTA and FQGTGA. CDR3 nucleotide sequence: TGTGCCAGCAGCTTCTCCGGGACAGGGACCTACGAGCAGTACTTC. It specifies CASSFSGTGTYEQYF.

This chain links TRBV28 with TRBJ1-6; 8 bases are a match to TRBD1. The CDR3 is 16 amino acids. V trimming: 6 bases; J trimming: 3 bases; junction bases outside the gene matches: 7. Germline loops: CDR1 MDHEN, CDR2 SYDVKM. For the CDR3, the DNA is TGTGCCAGCAGGGGGAGAGGGACAGGCTATAATTCACCCCTCCACTTT. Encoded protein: CASRGRGTGYNSPLHF.

The CDR3 protein is CASSFEYEQYF. CDR3 coding DNA: TGTGCCAGCAGTTTTGAGTACGAGCAGTACTTC. The chain has TRBV6-6 and TRBJ2-7; D remains unclear. V was clipped by 4 bases and J by 4 bases, with 5 bases between them. Germline lookup yields CDR1 MNHNY and CDR2 SVGAGI (reference sequence). This CDR3 is built from 11 residues.

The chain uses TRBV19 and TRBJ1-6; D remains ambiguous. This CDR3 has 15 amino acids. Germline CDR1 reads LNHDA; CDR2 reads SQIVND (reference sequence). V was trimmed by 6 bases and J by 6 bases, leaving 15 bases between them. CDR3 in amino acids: CASSRRRELNSPLHF. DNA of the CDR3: TGTGCCAGTAGCCGCCGAAGGGAGCTTAATTCACCCCTCCACTTT.

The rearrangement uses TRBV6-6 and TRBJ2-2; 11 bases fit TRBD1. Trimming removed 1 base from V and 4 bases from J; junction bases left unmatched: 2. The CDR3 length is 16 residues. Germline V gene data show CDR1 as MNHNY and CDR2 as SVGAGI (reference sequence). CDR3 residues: CASSYLDRGPTGELFF. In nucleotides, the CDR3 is TGTGCCAGCAGTTACTTGGACAGGGGGCCCACCGGGGAGCTGTTTTTT.

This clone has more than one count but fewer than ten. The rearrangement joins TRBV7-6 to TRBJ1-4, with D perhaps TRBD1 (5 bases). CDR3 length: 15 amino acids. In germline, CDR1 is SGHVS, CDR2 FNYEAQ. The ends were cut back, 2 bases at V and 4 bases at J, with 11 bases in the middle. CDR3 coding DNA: TGTGCCAGCAGCTTATGGGGGGAGGTTAATGAAAAACTGTTTTTT. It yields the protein CASSLWGEVNEKLFF.

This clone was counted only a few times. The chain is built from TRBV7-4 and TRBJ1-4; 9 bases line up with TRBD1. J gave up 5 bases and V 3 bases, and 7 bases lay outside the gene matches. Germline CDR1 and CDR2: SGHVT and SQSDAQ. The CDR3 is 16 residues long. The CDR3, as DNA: TGTGCCAGCAGCTTGACAGGGGGAATGTCGAATGAAAAACTGTTTTTT. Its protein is CASSLTGGMSNEKLFF.

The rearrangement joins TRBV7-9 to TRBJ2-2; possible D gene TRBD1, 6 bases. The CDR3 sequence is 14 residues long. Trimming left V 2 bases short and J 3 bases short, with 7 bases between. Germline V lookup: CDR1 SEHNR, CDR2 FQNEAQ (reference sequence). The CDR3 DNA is TGTGCCAGCAGCTTATACAGGGACACCGGGGAGCTGTTTTTT. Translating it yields CASSLYRDTGELFF.

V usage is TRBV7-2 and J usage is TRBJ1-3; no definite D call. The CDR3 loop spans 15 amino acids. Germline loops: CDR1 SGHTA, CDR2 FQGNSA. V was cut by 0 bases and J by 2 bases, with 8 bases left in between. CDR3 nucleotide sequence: TGTGCCAGCAGCTTAGCCCCCGTTGCTGGAAACACCATATATTTT. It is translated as CASSLAPVAGNTIYF.

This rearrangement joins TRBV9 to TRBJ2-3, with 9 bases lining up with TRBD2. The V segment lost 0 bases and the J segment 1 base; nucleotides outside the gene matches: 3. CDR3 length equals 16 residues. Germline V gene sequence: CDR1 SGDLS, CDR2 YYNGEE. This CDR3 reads CASSVAAGGRTDTQYF. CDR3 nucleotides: TGTGCCAGCAGCGTAGCCGCGGGGGGGCGCACAGATACGCAGTATTTT. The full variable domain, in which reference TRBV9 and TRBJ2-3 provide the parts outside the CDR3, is DSGVTQTPKHLITATGQRVTLRCSPRSGDLSVYWYQQSLDQGLQFLIQYYNGEERAKGNILERFSAQQFPDLHSELNLSSLELGDSALYFCASSVAAGGRTDTQYFGPGTRLTVL.

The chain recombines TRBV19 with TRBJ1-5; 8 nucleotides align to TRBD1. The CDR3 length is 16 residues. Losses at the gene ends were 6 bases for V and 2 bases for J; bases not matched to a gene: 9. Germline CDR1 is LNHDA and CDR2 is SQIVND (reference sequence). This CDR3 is CASSVRTGSGNQPQHF. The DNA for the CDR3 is TGTGCCAGTAGCGTCCGGACAGGGTCTGGCAATCAGCCCCAGCATTTT.